The rows below give T cell receptor beta chains drawn from one sample of a study of blood T cell repertoires in COVID-19. Here immunoSEQ multiplex PCR was the method, and the copy in TCRdb shows in-frame clones only, minus some. This sample has about 120,000 clones, with approximately 89% found just once. Material for sequencing was peripheral blood. All receptors derive from a woman aged 55-75 years with COVID-19, enrolled during active disease. Each CDR3 is given with its conserved first and last residue. The D gene is left open where the match is weak.

>-|11|TRBV5-1
CASSSDTVTMF
>TRBD1|15|TRBV4-2
CASSSQGGGNTEAFF
>-|14|TRBV23-1
CASSHISGAYEQYF
>-|15|TRBV5-3
CARMRGGWFPGELFF
>TRBD2|14|TRBV5-1
CASSPRLARGEQYF
>TRBD1|17|TRBV18
CASSHRDRATGQETQYF
>TRBD2|19|TRBV7-9
CASSPPAWSGESRAGELFF
>-|14|TRBV25-1
CASSERSYNSPLHF
>TRBD1|17|TRBV7-9
CASSSPGQGKWDYGYTF
>TRBD1|16|TRBV10-3
CAISHRDRGQGTEAFF
>TRBD1|15|TRBV13
CASSLRDRPADTQYF
>TRBD1|17|TRBV5-1
CASSPRKGTGGDTEAFF
>TRBD1|15|TRBV28
CASSPTGTESYGYTF
>-|14|TRBV19
CASRSTGNTGELFF
>-|13|TRBV7-8
CASGRGRRDTQYF
>TRBD2|15|TRBV7-9
CASSGLAAPEETQYF
>TRBD1|16|TRBV7-8
CASSLGGTGENYGYTF
>TRBD2|17|TRBV4-2
CASSQRGTSGTTDTQYF
>-|13|TRBV6-5
CASTRSMNTEAFF
>TRBD2|14|TRBV10-3
CAIRLASGGGTQYF
>TRBD2|17|TRBV6-1
CASSDRGTSGLNNEQFF
>TRBD2|15|TRBV11-1
CASSLALAVTDTQYF
>-|13|TRBV6-5
CASTRGEGYEQYF
>TRBD1|15|TRBV5-1
CASSRTGVLAGELFF
>TRBD1|14|TRBV7-9
CASSSDRVGTEAFF
>TRBD1|14|TRBV6-5
CASSKQGRNSPLHF
>-|14|TRBV21-1
CASTSRQGADGYTF
>-|19|TRBV4-1
CASSPLDGGTHYSNQPQHF
>-|14|TRBV5-1
CASSLAYGADTQYF
>-|15|TRBV5-1
CASSLDRDLPLWQFF
>-|17|TRBV18
CASSPLLQGLGANVLTF
>-|17|TRBV9
CASSASGQMSFGNTIYF
>-|14|TRBV9
CASSVDRANTEAFF
>TRBD2|17|TRBV30
CAWSLYLPSGGGNEQFF
>-|14|TRBV5-1
CASSLGEGWTPLHF
>-|14|TRBV10-3
CAISQGGANQPQHF
>-|14|TRBV11-3
CASSFGQGNTEAFF
>TRBD2|14|TRBV7-6
CASSQGGGSYEQYF
>TRBD1|16|TRBV13
CASSLETGGNGNTIYF
>TRBD1|13|TRBV2
CASSEDRNYGYTF
>-|17|TRBV4-3
CASSQGIGTGNTGELFF
>-|15|TRBV27
CASPRSLDVSYEQYF
>-|15|TRBV14
CASSQGRGSTGELFF
>-|14|TRBV27
CASSLRELTDTQYF
>TRBD1|13|TRBV6-5
CASSFLDRGEAFF
>TRBD2|16|TRBV11-2
CASSKLATGGSYEQYF
>TRBD2|15|TRBV5-1
CASSSGGAPEREQYF
>-|16|TRBV2
CASSVRLVATNEKLFF
>-|14|TRBV5-4
CASSLGTSPGELFF
>-|16|TRBV18
CASSPPGRVANSPLHF